The sequence of this T cell receptor (beta chain) was determined in a study of beta chain features in type 1 diabetes (dated by TCRdb to between 2017 and 2018). Study-level background: Mean age, gender distribution, total cell number and subset yield were not different between patients and healthy donors. Across all samples, roughly 110,000,000 sorted cells were examined, and cell number per subset correlated strongly with RNA yield. In the study, TCRB repertoires of sorted circulating CD4+ T cell subsets from recently diagnosed type 1 diabetes patients were compared with those of matched healthy donors. Naive and central memory subsets were obtained from all 30 or so donors, but regulatory and stem cell-like memory subsets were isolated from only 8 patients and about eight healthy donors. General study outcomes and caveats: Only small numbers of individuals were included in the HLA sub-analyses, which left unresolved whether HLA type had any influence on TCRB rearrangement. Type 1 diabetes patients showed a moderate but significant shortening of TCRB CDR3 length in all four CD4+ subsets. Because cDNA rather than genomic DNA was sequenced, highly expressing activated cells could have been over-represented, although no difference in activation and CD3 levels was found between groups. Patients with type 1 diabetes made fewer insertions and deleted more nucleotides at VDJ recombination sites, implying thymic rearrangement abnormalities. PCR might favor shorter templates, but patient and control samples were amplified and corrected together, so any skew would affect both groups equally. Naive, central memory and regulatory TCRB repertoires appeared more similar among patients than among healthy donors.

Each donor gave one peripheral blood draw, averaging roughly 100 mL, which was collected into heparinised tubes. A BD FACSAria II and a panel including CD45RO, CCR7, CD25, CD127, CD95 and CD27 were used to sort naive, central memory, regulatory and stem cell-like memory CD4+ T cells. All sorted populations exceeded 95% purity. PBMCs were isolated right away by Lymphoprep density gradient centrifugation and were stained directly, without culture. Samples were stained and sorted in pairs, with one healthy donor and one patient per experiment, so that batch effects were minimized. The High Capacity cDNA Reverse Transcription Kit was used to reverse transcribe all of the isolated RNA, meaning that expressed TCRB transcripts were what got sequenced. Deep immunoSEQ sequencing was performed on naive, central memory and regulatory T cell samples, with an average of approximately 3.9 million total reads per sample. Sorted cells were lysed in RLT buffer, and RNA was extracted using DNase-treated RNeasy Micro or Mini kits according to cell number. Each cell subset was processed on its own to prevent cross-contamination, while patient and healthy donor samples were processed together. The immunoSEQ multiplex PCR was used to amplify TCRB sequences from cDNA, generating 87-bp fragments that spanned the CDR3 region. Amplicons were sequenced on the Illumina HiSeq platform. Processing in the source paper ran as follows. Synthetic template baselines were used to correct PCR bias computationally, reads within Hamming distance 2 were collapsed together, and singletons that could not be merged were discarded. Reads were aligned against IMGT to assign V, D and J genes, CDR3 length and insertions or deletions at six rearrangement sites. Within each subset, clonotype counts were normalized to the number of sorted cells before true diversity and Gini coefficients were calculated with the tcR R package. The overlap coefficient, calculated on TCRB nucleotide sequences, was used to quantify repertoire sharing. Out-of-frame TCRB sequences from naive cells were analyzed as a proxy for the pre-selection repertoire. Drawn from immuneACCESS, this table holds only the in-frame rearrangements with V and J called that TCRdb kept. Clones are partly lost; checked studies trace under half to an unresolved V gene and leave the rest unexplained. That table supplies the V and J calls and clone size; D and trimming were determined from the DNA. The sample contains about 240,000 clones, around 14% of them found a single time. Together, the top ten hold about 0.019% of the sample.

The germline V gene encodes CDR1 SGHTA and CDR2 FQGNSA. The CDR3, cysteine through phenylalanine, is 15 amino acids long. Only CDR3 DNA remains: 45 bases, in frame from the first base. This clone was observed a handful of times. The antigen it recognizes is unknown. A junction boundary mismatches the germline segment, possibly from a read error. The origin of this receptor is a man between 25 and 39 years old with type 1 diabetes. Sequenced: naive CD4+ T cells from blood. The sample's cell subset or site label is to be understood as: true naive CD4+ T cells. Here the chain combines TRBV7-2 and TRBJ2-7, and TRBD2 aligns with 10 junction nucleotides. The CDR3 reads CASSLAGGGVYEQYF. At the DNA level, the sequence is TGTGCCAGCAGTTTAGCGGGGGGAGGAGTCTACGAGCAGTACTTC.